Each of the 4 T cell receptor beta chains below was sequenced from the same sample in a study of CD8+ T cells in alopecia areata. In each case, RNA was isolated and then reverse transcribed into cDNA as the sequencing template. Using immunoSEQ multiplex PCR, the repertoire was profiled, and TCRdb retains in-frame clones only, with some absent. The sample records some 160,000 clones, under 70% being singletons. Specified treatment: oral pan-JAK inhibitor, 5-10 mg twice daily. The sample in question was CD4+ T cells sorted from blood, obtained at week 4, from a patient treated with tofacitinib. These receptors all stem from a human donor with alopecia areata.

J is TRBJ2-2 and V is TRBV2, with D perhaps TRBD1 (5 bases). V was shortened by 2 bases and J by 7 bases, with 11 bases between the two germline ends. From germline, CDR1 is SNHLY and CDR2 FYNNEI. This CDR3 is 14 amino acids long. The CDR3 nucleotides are TGTGCCAGCAGTGAAACCAGGGTTTACGGGGAGCTGTTTTTT. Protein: CASSETRVYGELFF.

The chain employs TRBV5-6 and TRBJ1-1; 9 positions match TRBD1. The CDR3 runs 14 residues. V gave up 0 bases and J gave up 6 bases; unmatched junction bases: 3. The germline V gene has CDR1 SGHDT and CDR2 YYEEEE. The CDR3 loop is CASSLGDRAAEAFF. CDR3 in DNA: TGTGCCAGCAGCTTGGGGGACAGGGCCGCTGAAGCTTTCTTT.

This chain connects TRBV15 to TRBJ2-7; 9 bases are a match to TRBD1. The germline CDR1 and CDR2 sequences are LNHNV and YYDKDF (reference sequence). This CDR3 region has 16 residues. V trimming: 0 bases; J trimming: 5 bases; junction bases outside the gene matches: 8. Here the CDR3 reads CATSRDSGTGSHEQYF. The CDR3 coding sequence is TGTGCCACCAGCAGAGACTCCGGGACAGGGTCACACGAGCAGTACTTC.

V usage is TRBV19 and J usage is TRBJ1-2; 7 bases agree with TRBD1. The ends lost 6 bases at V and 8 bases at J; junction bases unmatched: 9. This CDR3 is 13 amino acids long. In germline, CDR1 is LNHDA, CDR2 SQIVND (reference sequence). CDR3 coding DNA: TGTGCCAGTAGCAGACAGGGAACCTCCGGCTACACCTTC. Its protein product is CASSRQGTSGYTF.